The 24 T cell receptor beta chains presented below share a single source sample, sequenced in a study of blood T cell repertoires in COVID-19. Assay used: immunoSEQ multiplex PCR; TCRdb lists only in-frame clones, some missing. The sample consists of fewer than 300,000 clones, approximately 82% of them appearing once. The sample comprised peripheral blood. These receptors originate from a woman between 18 and 30 years old with acute or convalescent COVID-19.

CDR3 in amino acids: CASSSHLTSPGIYEQYF. In DNA, the CDR3 is TGTGCCAGCAGTTCGCACCTCACTAGCCCAGGGATCTACGAGCAGTACTTC. The chain recombines TRBV28 with TRBJ2-7; a weak D match, TRBD2 (6 bases). The CDR3 spans 17 residues. Trimming cost V 4 bases and J 3 bases, with 22 bases left between them. CDR1 is MDHEN and CDR2 is SYDVKM in the germline V gene.

The chain joins TRBV4-3 to TRBJ1-2, with TRBD1 as a possible D gene (6 bases). The germline V gene encodes CDR1 LGHNA and CDR2 YSLEER. The V and J ends lost 0 bases and 6 bases respectively, with 17 bases between them. The CDR3 is 16 amino acids. The CDR3 spells CASSQDINRAGNGYTF. Here the CDR3 DNA reads TGCGCCAGCAGCCAAGATATCAACAGGGCCGGGAATGGCTACACCTTC.

The rearrangement joins TRBV24-1 to TRBJ2-1; 12 bases align to TRBD2. Germline trimming cut 10 bases from V and 7 bases from J; bases unmatched to any gene: 4. The CDR3 sequence is 13 residues long. Germline V gene lookup returns CDR1 KGHDR and CDR2 SFDVKD. CDR3 coding DNA: TGTGCCACTATGACTAGCGGGGGTAATGAGCAGTTCTTC. It encodes CATMTSGGNEQFF.

The genes are TRBV6-5 and TRBJ1-1; D gene unclear. Germline V gene data show CDR1 as MNHEY and CDR2 as SVGAGI. CDR3 length: 14 amino acids. V lost 6 bases and J 0 bases, leaving 11 bases between the germline ends. The CDR3 sequence: CASRDYTVNTEAFF. The CDR3 DNA follows: TGTGCCAGCAGAGACTATACAGTGAACACTGAAGCTTTCTTT.

This chain joins TRBV5-3 and TRBJ2-1; no definite D call. TRBV5-3 is treated as an ORF (open reading frame) with a function not yet certain. The CDR3 spans 16 residues. Deletions cut 2 bases from V and 0 bases from J, with 12 bases between. DNA of the CDR3: TGTGCCAGAAGCTTACTCCTTGAGAGCTCCTACAATGAGCAGTTCTTC. It yields the protein CARSLLLESSYNEQFF.

The V call is TRBV30, the J call TRBJ2-2, with D maybe TRBD1 (5 bases). Germline V gene data show CDR1 as GTSNPN and CDR2 as SVGIG (reference sequence). The CDR3 has 15 residues. The germline V and J ends were trimmed by 2 bases and 7 bases, with 17 bases remaining between them. The CDR3 DNA reads as TGTGCCTGGAGTTTCCTAAATCAGGGCGGCGGGGAGCTGTTTTTT. Translating it yields CAWSFLNQGGGELFF.

The V call is TRBV27, the J call TRBJ1-2; 10 bases match TRBD1. Germline CDR1 is MNHEY and CDR2 is SMNVEV (reference sequence). This CDR3 has 17 amino acids. V shed 5 bases, J shed 4 bases, and the junction held 13 bases outside the gene matches. For the CDR3, the DNA is TGTGCCAGCAGTCCAATATCAGGACAGGGGGGGACCTATGGCTACACCTTC. It translates to CASSPISGQGGTYGYTF.

This clone was seen only once. The chain uses TRBV15 and TRBJ2-7; 7 bases match TRBD1. The CDR3 extends over 14 amino acids. The ends lost 3 bases at V and 0 bases at J; junction bases unmatched: 2. Per germline, CDR1 LNHNV and CDR2 YYDKDF (reference sequence). The CDR3 DNA reads TGTGCCACCAGCAGGGGGGACAGCTCCTACGAGCAGTACTTC. It yields the protein CATSRGDSSYEQYF.

The chain couples TRBV5-1 to TRBJ2-2, with 9 bases lining up with TRBD1. V trimming: 4 bases; J trimming: 5 bases; junction bases outside the gene matches: 6. Per the germline V gene, CDR1 is SGHRS and CDR2 is YFSETQ. CDR3 length equals 15 residues. The chain's CDR3 is CASSPGQGLTGELFF. The DNA for the CDR3 is TGCGCCAGCAGCCCGGGACAGGGTTTAACCGGGGAGCTGTTTTTT. The full variable domain, in which reference TRBV5-1 and TRBJ2-2 provide the parts outside the CDR3, is KAGVTQTPRYLIKTRGQQVTLSCSPISGHRSVSWYQQTPGQGLQFLFEYFSETQRNKGNFPGRFSGRQFSNSRSEMNVSTLELGDSALYLCASSPGQGLTGELFFGEGSRLTVL.

This sequence joins TRBV7-2 and TRBJ1-1; 9 nucleotides match TRBD1. J gave up 4 bases and V 5 bases, and 5 bases lay outside the gene matches. The CDR3 sequence is 14 residues long. From germline, CDR1 is SGHTA and CDR2 FQGNSA. In DNA, the CDR3 is TGTGCCAGCAGCCGCACAGGGGGCCGCACTGAAGCTTTCTTT. Translated, it gives CASSRTGGRTEAFF.

The chain couples TRBV11-2 to TRBJ1-2, with TRBD1 as a possible D gene (6 bases). This CDR3 has 15 residues. Germline V CDR1 and CDR2: SGHAT, FQNNGV. V lost 0 bases and J 3 bases, leaving 11 bases between the germline ends. The CDR3 nucleotides read TGTGCCAGCAGCTTAGATGGGACATTTTACTATGGCTACACCTTC. It is translated as CASSLDGTFYYGYTF.

The gene calls are TRBV19 and TRBJ2-1; no clear D. The germline gives CDR1 LNHDA, CDR2 SQIVND (reference sequence). V was cut by 8 bases and J by 10 bases, with 18 bases left in between. The CDR3 runs to 13 residues. The CDR3 reads CASGGIVFTEQFF. The CDR3 DNA follows: TGTGCCAGTGGCGGCATTGTTTTTACGGAGCAGTTCTTC.

CDR3: CASSLEAGGTNTEAFF. The CDR3 bases are TGTGCCAGCAGCTTAGAGGCAGGGGGGACGAACACTGAAGCTTTCTTT. The chain uses TRBV11-2 and TRBJ1-1; 7 bases fit TRBD1. This CDR3 spans 16 amino acids. After removal of 0 bases from V and 1 base from J, the junction contained 5 bases not matched to a gene. Per germline, CDR1 SGHAT and CDR2 FQNNGV.

The chain couples TRBV5-1 to TRBJ2-4; TRBD2 might be the D (6 bases). The CDR3 has 15 amino acids. The germline gives CDR1 SGHRS, CDR2 YFSETQ. V lost 0 bases, J lost 7 bases, and 14 bases lay in between. Here the CDR3 reads CASSLEGGNGNIQYF. CDR3 nucleotide sequence: TGCGCCAGCAGCTTGGAAGGCGGGAACGGGAACATTCAGTACTTC.

This clone was seen a single time. J is TRBJ2-7 and V is TRBV7-6, with TRBD1 matching 11 bases. The V gene's germline CDR1 is SGHVS and CDR2 FNYEAQ. Germline trimming cut 5 bases from V and 7 bases from J; bases unmatched to any gene: 10. The CDR3 sequence is 15 residues long. CDR3 coding DNA: TGTGCCAGCAGCCTGTACGACGGGACAGGGGGGGAGCAGTACTTC. Translation gives CASSLYDGTGGEQYF.

The chain links TRBV19 to TRBJ2-2, with 13 bases lining up with TRBD2. CDR1 and CDR2 from the germline V gene are LNHDA and SQIVND (reference sequence). The CDR3 totals 15 residues. J lost 6 bases, V lost 6 bases, and 4 bases had no gene match. CDR3 nucleotide sequence: TGTGCCAGTAGAACTAGCGGGAGGGCCGCCGGGGAGCTGTTTTTT. Translated, it gives CASRTSGRAAGELFF.

The chain joins TRBV7-9 to TRBJ1-5, with 8 bases aligning to TRBD1. This CDR3 has 14 amino acids. The V segment lost 1 base and the J segment 4 bases; nucleotides outside the gene matches: 0. Germline-derived CDR1 and CDR2 are SEHNR and FQNEAQ (reference sequence). The CDR3 is CASSLGTGNQPQHF. CDR3 DNA sequence: TGTGCCAGCAGCTTAGGGACAGGGAATCAGCCCCAGCATTTT.

V is TRBV10-1 and J is TRBJ2-3; TRBD2 agrees at 9 bases. V shed 2 bases and J 2 bases; nucleotides not matched to a gene: 11. Germline assignment: CDR1 WNHNN and CDR2 SYGVQD (reference sequence). The CDR3 spans 18 residues. CDR3 region: CASSEGASGTPYTDTQYF. The CDR3 DNA follows: TGCGCCAGCAGTGAGGGGGCTAGCGGGACACCTTACACAGATACGCAGTATTTT.

The rearrangement links TRBV5-1 to TRBJ2-3; TRBD2 agrees at 7 bases. The CDR3 loop spans 14 amino acids. V lost 3 bases and J lost 6; bases outside the gene matches: 7. CDR1 and CDR2 from the germline V gene are SGHRS and YFSETQ. Here the CDR3 DNA reads TGCGCCAGCAGCTCCCGGGGGGATATGGATACGCAGTATTTT. Protein product: CASSSRGDMDTQYF.

CDR3 nucleotide sequence: TGTGCCAGCAGCCACGGGGCGACTAGCGGGAGGTACGAGCAGTACTTC. This translates into CASSHGATSGRYEQYF. The rearrangement uses TRBV5-4 and TRBJ2-7; 13 bases align to TRBD2. This CDR3 has 16 amino acids. Unmatched junction bases numbered 8, after V lost 4 bases and J lost 4 bases. Germline CDR1 SGHNT, CDR2 YYREEE (reference sequence).

The V and J genes are TRBV27 and TRBJ2-2; TRBD2 matches 8 bases. This CDR3 is built from 17 residues. Unmatched junction bases numbered 15, after V lost 6 bases and J lost 6 bases. Germline V gene sequence: CDR1 MNHEY, CDR2 SMNVEV (reference sequence). Written as DNA, the CDR3 is TGTGCCAGCAGCCCCCGGTGGGTAGCGGGATTGGCCGGGGAGCTGTTTTTT. Amino acid sequence: CASSPRWVAGLAGELFF.

This clone was recorded a few times. The genes are TRBV2 and TRBJ2-7, with 7 bases lining up with TRBD1. V trimming: 6 bases; J trimming: 4 bases; junction bases outside the gene matches: 3. The CDR3 runs 12 residues. Germline lookup yields CDR1 SNHLY and CDR2 FYNNEI. Written as DNA, the CDR3 is TGTGCCAGCAGCGAGACAGGGTACGAGCAGTACTTC. Amino acid sequence: CASSETGYEQYF.

The V gene is TRBV9, the J gene TRBJ2-2, with 14 bases fitting TRBD2. Germline V CDR1 and CDR2: SGDLS, YYNGEE. Germline trimming cut 0 bases from V and 7 bases from J; bases unmatched to any gene: 2. This CDR3 has 16 amino acids. The CDR3 bases are TGTGCCAGCAGCGTAGCGGGACTAGCGGGAGTCGGGGAGCTGTTTTTT. This gives the protein CASSVAGLAGVGELFF.

The CDR3 DNA sequence: TGTGCCAGCAGTGAGGACAGCGACCCTAACTATGGCTACACCTTC. It codes for CASSEDSDPNYGYTF. The chain links TRBV2 to TRBJ1-2, with a weak D call TRBD1 (6 bases). Per the germline V gene, CDR1 is SNHLY and CDR2 is FYNNEI. This CDR3 has 15 residues. The V end was cut by 3 bases, the J end by 0 bases, with 11 bases between.